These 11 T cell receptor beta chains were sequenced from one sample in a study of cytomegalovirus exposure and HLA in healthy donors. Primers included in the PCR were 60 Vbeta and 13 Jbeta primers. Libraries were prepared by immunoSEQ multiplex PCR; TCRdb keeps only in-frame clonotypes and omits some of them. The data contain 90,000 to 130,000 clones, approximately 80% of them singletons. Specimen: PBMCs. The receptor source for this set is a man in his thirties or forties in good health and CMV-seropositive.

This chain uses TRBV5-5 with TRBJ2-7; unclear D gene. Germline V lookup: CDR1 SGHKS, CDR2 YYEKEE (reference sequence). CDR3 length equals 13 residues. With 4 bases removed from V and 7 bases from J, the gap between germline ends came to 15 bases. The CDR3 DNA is TGTGCCAGCAGCCCGGGTTTGGTACGAGAGCAGTACTTC. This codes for CASSPGLVREQYF.

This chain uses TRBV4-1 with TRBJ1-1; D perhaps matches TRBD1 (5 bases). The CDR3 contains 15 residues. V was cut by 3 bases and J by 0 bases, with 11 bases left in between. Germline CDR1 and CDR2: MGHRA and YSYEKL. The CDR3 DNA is TGCGCCAGCAGCCAGGCGGGACGGATGAACACTGAAGCTTTCTTT. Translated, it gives CASSQAGRMNTEAFF.

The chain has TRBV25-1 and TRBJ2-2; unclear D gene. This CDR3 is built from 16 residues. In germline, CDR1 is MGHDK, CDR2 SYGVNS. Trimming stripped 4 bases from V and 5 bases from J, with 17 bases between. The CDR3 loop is CASSATHSRQTGELFF. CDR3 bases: TGTGCCAGCAGTGCCACCCATTCCAGGCAGACCGGGGAGCTGTTTTTT.

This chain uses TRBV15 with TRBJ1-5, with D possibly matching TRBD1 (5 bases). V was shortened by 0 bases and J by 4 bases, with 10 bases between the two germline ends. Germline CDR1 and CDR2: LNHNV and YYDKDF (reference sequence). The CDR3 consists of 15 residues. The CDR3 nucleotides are TGTGCCACCAGCAGAGACAGGGTTGGAAATCAGCCCCAGCATTTT. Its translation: CATSRDRVGNQPQHF.

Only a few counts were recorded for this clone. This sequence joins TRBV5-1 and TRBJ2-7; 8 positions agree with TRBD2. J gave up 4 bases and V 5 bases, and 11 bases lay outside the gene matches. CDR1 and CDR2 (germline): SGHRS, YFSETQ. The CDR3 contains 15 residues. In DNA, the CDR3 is TGCGCCAGCAGTACGGGAGGGAGTTTGGGATACGAGCAGTACTTC. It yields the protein CASSTGGSLGYEQYF.

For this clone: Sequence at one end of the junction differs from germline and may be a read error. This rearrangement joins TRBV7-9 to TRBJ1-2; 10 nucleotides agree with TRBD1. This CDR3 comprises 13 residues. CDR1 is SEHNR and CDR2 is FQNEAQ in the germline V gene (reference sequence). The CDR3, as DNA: TGTTCCAGCAGCTCTGGACAGGGGGATGGCTACACCTTC. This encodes CSSSSGQGDGYTF.

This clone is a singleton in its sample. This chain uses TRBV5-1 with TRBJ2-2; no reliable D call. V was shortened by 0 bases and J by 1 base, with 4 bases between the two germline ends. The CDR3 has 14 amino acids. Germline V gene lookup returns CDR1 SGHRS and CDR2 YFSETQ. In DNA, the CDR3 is TGCGCCAGCAGCTTGGCCCTGAACACCGGGGAGCTGTTTTTT. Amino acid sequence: CASSLALNTGELFF.

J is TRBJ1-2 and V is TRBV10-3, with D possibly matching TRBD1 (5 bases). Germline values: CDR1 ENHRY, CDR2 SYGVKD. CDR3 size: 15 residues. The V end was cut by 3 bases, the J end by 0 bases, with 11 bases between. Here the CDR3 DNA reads TGTGCCATCAGTGAAAGGACATTCTCTAACTATGGCTACACCTTC. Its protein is CAISERTFSNYGYTF.

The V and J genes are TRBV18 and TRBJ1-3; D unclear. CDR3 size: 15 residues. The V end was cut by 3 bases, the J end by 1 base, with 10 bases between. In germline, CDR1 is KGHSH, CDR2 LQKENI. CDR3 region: CASSPQRGSGNTIYF. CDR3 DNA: TGTGCCAGCTCACCTCAACGGGGTTCTGGAAACACCATATATTTT.

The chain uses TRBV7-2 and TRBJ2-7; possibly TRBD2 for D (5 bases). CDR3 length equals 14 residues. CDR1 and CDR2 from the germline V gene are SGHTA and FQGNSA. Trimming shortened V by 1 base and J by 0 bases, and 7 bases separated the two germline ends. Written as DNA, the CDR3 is TGTGCCAGCAGCTTAGGGGAGTTCTCCTACGAGCAGTACTTC. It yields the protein CASSLGEFSYEQYF.

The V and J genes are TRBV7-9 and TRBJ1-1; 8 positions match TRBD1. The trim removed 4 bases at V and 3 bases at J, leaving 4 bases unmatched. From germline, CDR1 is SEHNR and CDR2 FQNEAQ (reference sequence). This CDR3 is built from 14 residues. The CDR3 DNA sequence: TGTGCCAGCAGCTCCAGGACAGGGTACACTGAAGCTTTCTTT. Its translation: CASSSRTGYTEAFF.